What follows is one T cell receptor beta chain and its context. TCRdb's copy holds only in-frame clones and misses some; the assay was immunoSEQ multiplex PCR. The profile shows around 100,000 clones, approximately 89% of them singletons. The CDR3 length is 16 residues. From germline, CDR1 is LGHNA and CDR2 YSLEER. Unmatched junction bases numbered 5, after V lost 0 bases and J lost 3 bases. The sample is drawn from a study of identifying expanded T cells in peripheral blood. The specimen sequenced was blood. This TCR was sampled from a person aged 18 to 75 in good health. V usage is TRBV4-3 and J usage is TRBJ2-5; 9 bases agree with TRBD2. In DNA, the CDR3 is TGCGCCAGCAGCCAAGAATGGCTAGCGGGGAAAGAGACCCAGTACTTC. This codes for CASSQEWLAGKETQYF.